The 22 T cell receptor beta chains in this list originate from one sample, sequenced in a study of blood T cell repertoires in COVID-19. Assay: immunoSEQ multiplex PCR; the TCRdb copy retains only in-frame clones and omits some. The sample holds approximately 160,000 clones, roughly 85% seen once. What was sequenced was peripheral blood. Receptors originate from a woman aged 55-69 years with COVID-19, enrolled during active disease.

CDR3 coding DNA: TGTGCCAGCAGTACCCAAGGGGGGGCGATAAACATTCAGTACTTC. Translating it yields CASSTQGGAINIQYF. This rearrangement joins TRBV27 to TRBJ2-4; tentatively, D is TRBD2 (7 bases). The CDR3 is 15 amino acids. With 5 bases removed from V and 6 bases from J, the gap between germline ends came to 17 bases. Germline V CDR1 and CDR2: MNHEY, SMNVEV (reference sequence).

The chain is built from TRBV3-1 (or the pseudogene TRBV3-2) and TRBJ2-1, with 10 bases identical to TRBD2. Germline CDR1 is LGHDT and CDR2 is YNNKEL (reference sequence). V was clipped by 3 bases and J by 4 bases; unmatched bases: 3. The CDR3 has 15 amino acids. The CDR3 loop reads CASSQTGLAYNEQFF. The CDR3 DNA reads TGTGCCAGCAGCCAGACGGGACTAGCGTACAATGAGCAGTTCTTC.

The CDR3 here is CATSGTAYGYTF. Here the CDR3 DNA reads TGTGCCACCAGTGGCACAGCCTATGGCTACACCTTC. The chain couples TRBV24-1 to TRBJ1-2, with D hard to call. With 5 bases removed from V and 4 bases from J, the gap between germline ends came to 7 bases. CDR3 length: 12 amino acids. CDR1 KGHDR and CDR2 SFDVKD come from the germline V gene.

The CDR3 reads CASSLPGQGYNYGYTF. The CDR3, as DNA: TGTGCCAGCTCACTTCCGGGACAGGGATATAACTATGGCTACACCTTC. The chain uses TRBV18 and TRBJ1-2; the match to TRBD1 covers 9 bases. Germline lookup yields CDR1 KGHSH and CDR2 LQKENI. With 4 bases clipped from V and 1 base from J, the junction kept 7 bases outside the gene matches. This CDR3 is built from 16 residues.

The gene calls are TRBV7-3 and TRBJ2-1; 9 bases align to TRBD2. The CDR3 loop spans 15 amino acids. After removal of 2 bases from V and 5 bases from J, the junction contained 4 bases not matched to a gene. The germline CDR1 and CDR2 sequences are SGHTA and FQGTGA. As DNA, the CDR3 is TGTGCCAGCAGCTTAGGCCTAGCGGGGAACAATGAGCAGTTCTTC. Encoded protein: CASSLGLAGNNEQFF.

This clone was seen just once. The CDR3 spells CAEGAGELFF. The CDR3 nucleotides read TGTGCCGAGGGAGCCGGGGAGCTGTTTTTT. The gene calls are TRBV21-1 and TRBJ2-2; the table's D call, TRBD2, was not checked against the DNA. TRBV21-1 is a pseudogene segment. The CDR3 is 10 residues long.

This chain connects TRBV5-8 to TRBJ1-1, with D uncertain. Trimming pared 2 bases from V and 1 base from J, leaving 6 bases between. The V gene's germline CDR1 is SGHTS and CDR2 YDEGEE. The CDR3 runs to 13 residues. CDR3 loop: CASSFAENTEAFF. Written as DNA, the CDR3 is TGTGCCAGCAGCTTCGCAGAGAACACTGAAGCTTTCTTT.

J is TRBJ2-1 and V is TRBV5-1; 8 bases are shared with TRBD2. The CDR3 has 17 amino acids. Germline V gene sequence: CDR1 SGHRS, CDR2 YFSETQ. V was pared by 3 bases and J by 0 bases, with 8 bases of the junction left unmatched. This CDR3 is CASSSFRGGSSYNEQFF. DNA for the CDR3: TGCGCCAGCAGCTCATTCCGGGGGGGAAGCTCCTACAATGAGCAGTTCTTC.

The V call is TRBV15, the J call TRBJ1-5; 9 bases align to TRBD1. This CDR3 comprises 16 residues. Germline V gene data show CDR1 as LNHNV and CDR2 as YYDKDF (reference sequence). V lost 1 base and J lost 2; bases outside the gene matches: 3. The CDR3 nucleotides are TGTGCCACCAGCAGAGGGGGACAGGGCCGCAATCAGCCCCAGCATTTT. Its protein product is CATSRGGQGRNQPQHF.

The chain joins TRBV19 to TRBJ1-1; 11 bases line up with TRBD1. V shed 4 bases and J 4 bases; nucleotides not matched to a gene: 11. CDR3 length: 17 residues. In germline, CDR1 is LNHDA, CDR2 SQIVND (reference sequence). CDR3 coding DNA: TGTGCCAGTAGTACCTTGGACAGGGGGCAAGTCAGCACTGAAGCTTTCTTT. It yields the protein CASSTLDRGQVSTEAFF.

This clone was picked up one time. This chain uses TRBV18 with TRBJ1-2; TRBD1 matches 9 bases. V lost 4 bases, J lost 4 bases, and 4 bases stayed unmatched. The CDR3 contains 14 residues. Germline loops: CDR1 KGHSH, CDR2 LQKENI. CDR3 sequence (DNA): TGTGCCAGCTCACGACAGGGGGACGCCTATGGCTACACCTTC. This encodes CASSRQGDAYGYTF.

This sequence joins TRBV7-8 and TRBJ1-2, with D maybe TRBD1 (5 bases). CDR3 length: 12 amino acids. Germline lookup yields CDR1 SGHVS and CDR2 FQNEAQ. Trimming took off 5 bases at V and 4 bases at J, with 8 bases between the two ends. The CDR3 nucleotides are TGTGCCAGCAGCACGGACACCTATGGCTACACCTTC. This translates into CASSTDTYGYTF.

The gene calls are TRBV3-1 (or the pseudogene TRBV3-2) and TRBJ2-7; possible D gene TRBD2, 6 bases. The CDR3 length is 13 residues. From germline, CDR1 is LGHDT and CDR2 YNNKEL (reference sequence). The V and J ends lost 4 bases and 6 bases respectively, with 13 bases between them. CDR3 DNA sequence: TGTGCCAGCAGCCCCGCGCGGGGCGGCGAGCAGTACGTC. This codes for CASSPARGGEQYV.

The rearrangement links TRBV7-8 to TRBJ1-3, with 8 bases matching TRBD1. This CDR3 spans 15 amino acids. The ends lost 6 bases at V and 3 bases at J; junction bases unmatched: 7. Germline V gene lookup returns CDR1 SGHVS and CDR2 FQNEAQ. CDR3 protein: CASSSLGQGGNTIYF. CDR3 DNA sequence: TGTGCCAGCAGTTCCCTAGGACAGGGTGGAAACACCATATATTTT.

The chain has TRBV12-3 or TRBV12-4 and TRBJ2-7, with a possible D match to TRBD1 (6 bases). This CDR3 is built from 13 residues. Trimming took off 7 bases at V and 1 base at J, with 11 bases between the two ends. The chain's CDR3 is CASTRGGSYEQYF. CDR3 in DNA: TGTGCCAGCACCAGAGGGGGATCCTACGAGCAGTACTTC.

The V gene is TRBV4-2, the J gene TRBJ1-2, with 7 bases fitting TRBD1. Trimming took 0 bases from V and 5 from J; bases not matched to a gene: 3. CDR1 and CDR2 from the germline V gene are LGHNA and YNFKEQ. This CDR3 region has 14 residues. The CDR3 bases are TGTGCCAGCAGCCAAGAAGGGGGACAGTATGGCTACACCTTC. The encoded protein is CASSQEGGQYGYTF.

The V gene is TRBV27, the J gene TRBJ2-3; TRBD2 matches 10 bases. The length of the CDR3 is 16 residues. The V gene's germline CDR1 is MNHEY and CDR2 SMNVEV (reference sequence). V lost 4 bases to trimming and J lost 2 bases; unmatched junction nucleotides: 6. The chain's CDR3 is CASSSRLAGHTDTQYF. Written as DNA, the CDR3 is TGTGCCAGCAGTTCCCGACTAGCGGGCCACACAGATACGCAGTATTTT.

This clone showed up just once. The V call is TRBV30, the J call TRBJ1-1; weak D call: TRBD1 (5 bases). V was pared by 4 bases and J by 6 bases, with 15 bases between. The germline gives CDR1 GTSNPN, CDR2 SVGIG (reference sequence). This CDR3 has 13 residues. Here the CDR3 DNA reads TGTGCCTGGAACCCCCAGGGTTGGTCTGAAGCTTTCTTT. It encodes CAWNPQGWSEAFF.

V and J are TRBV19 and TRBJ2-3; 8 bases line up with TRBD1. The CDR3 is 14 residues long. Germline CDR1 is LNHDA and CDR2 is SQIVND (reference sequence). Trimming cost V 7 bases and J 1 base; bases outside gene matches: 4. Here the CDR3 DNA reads TGTGCCAGTACCCTACAGGGGGGCACAGATACGCAGTATTTT. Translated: CASTLQGGTDTQYF.

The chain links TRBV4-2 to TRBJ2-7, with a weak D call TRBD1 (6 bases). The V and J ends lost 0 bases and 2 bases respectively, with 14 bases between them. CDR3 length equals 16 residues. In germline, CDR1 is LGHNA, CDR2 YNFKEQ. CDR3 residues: CASSQDKSGATYEQYV. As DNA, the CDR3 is TGTGCCAGCAGCCAAGATAAATCAGGGGCCACCTACGAGCAGTACGTC.

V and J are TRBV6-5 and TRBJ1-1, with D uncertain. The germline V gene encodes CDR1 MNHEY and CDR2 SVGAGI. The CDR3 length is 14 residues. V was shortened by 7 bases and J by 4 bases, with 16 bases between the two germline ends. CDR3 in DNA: TGTGCCAGCAAAAATGAGGGAAGTGGCACTGAAGCTTTCTTT. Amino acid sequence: CASKNEGSGTEAFF.

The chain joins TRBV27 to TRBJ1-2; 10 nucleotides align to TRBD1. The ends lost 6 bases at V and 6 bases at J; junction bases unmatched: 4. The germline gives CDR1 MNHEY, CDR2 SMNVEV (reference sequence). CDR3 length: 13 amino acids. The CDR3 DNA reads TGTGCCAGCAGACGACAGGGGGCGCATGGCTACACCTTC. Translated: CASRRQGAHGYTF.